The rows below give T cell receptor beta chains drawn from one sample of a study of early T cells in non-severe SARS-CoV-2 infection. TCRdb reprocessed the 5' RACE reads via MiXCR and lists one record per CDR3 protein. Here the sample spans fewer than 85,000 distinct CDR3 sequences, around an eighth being singletons. The sequencing input was whole blood. Receptors were obtained from an adult who was a healthcare worker with PCR-confirmed SARS-CoV-2 infection or an uninfected control (not recorded which). Each CDR3 is given with its conserved first and last residue. Fields, in order: CDR3 protein, CDR3 DNA, D gene, J gene, clone size, V gene. A D gene is named only where the DNA matches it firmly. The size field is filled for only some rows; it gives once, few, many or a size class.

CDR3: CASSLRQTGGTEAFF
DNA: TGTGCCAGCAGTTTACGGCAAACAGGGGGCACTGAAGCTTTCTTT
D: TRBD1
J: TRBJ1-1
size: many
V: TRBV12-3/TRBV12-4

CDR3: CASSLVGGGDTQYF
DNA: TGTGCCAGCAGTTTAGTAGGGGGCGGAGATACGCAGTATTTT
D: TRBD1
J: TRBJ2-3
size: many
V: TRBV12-3/TRBV12-4

CDR3: CASSVTAGGSVDIQYF
DNA: TGTGCCAGCAGCGTAACGGCAGGAGGATCGGTTGACATTCAGTACTTC
D: NA
J: TRBJ2-4
size: many
V: TRBV9

CDR3: CASSPAEPSDGYTF
DNA: TGTGCCAGCTCACCAGCGGAGCCGAGCGATGGCTACACCTTC
D: NA
J: TRBJ1-2
size: many
V: TRBV18

CDR3: CASSLAPEETQYF
DNA: TGTGCCAGCAGCTTGGCCCCGGAAGAGACCCAGTACTTC
D: NA
J: TRBJ2-5
size: NA
V: TRBV5-6

CDR3: CSARSPTGDYTF
DNA: TGCAGTGCTCGCTCCCCGACAGGGGACTACACCTTC
D: TRBD1
J: TRBJ1-2
size: many
V: TRBV20-1

CDR3: CSACDSFTGELFF
DNA: TGCAGCGCTTGCGACTCCTTCACCGGGGAGCTGTTTTTT
D: NA
J: TRBJ2-2
size: many
V: TRBV29-1

CDR3: CASSPSDERGYTF
DNA: TGTGCCAGCTCACCCTCTGACGAGCGTGGCTACACCTTC
D: NA
J: TRBJ1-2
size: NA
V: TRBV18

CDR3: CSVESPSYNEQFF
DNA: TGCAGCGTTGAATCCCCATCCTACAATGAGCAGTTCTTC
D: NA
J: TRBJ2-1
size: many
V: TRBV29-1

CDR3: CASSLNPRGNEQFF
DNA: TGTGCCAGCAGTTTAAACCCCCGGGGGAATGAGCAGTTCTTC
D: NA
J: TRBJ2-1
size: many
V: TRBV28